Here is one T cell receptor beta chain with its context. Trimming cost V 5 bases and J 1 base; bases outside gene matches: 7. Germline values: CDR1 LGHNT, CDR2 FRNRAP. The CDR3 length is 15 residues. This entry comes from a study of blood T cell repertoires in COVID-19. Study-level information: Italy, Spain and the United States were the sources of the convalescent and acute COVID-19 samples. PBMCs, B-cell-depleted T cells, or T cells were the source of the cDNA or gDNA that made up the material.

In the study's own analysis: Amplification of reference gene primers was used by the study to estimate nucleated cell counts. Using immunoSEQ multiplex PCR, the repertoire was profiled, and TCRdb retains in-frame clones only, with some absent. V and J calls and clone size are given by that table; D and trimming were obtained from the DNA. Here the sample spans fewer than 300,000 clones, roughly 90% being singletons. Individuals aged roughly 18 to 95 years were recruited from approximately 24 US areas. The V gene is TRBV12-5, the J gene TRBJ2-5, with 7 bases fitting TRBD2. This TCR derives from a woman aged 40 to 50 with acute COVID-19. Sample: PBMCs or T cells enriched from blood (not recorded which). The CDR3 sequence: CASGLGGVGQETQYF. Here the CDR3 DNA reads TGTGCTAGTGGTCTGGGGGGGGTTGGCCAAGAGACCCAGTACTTC. Full variable domain (rest looked up from reference TRBV12-5 and TRBJ2-5): DARVTQTPRHKVTEMGQEVTMRCQPILGHNTVFWYRQTMMQGLELLAYFRNRAPLDDSGMPKDRFSAEMPDATLATLKIQPSEPRDSAVYFCASGLGGVGQETQYFGPGTRLLVL.